The 14 T cell receptor beta chains listed next were all sequenced from one sample in a study of blood T cell repertoires in COVID-19. Assay used: immunoSEQ multiplex PCR; TCRdb lists only in-frame clones, some missing. The sample includes approximately 400,000 clones, about 87% of them seen just once. The material sequenced was peripheral blood. These receptors originate from a woman between 50 and 59 years old with COVID-19, enrolled during active disease.

This chain connects TRBV11-2 to TRBJ2-2; 8 bases agree with TRBD2. This CDR3 is 16 amino acids long. The germline CDR1 and CDR2 sequences are SGHAT and FQNNGV. J was trimmed by 6 bases and V by 4 bases; bases with no gene match: 10. CDR3 nucleotides: TGTGCCAGCAGCTATGCGGGCGGGGGGCCAGCCGGGGAGCTGTTTTTT. Translating gives CASSYAGGGPAGELFF. Full variable domain (missing parts from reference TRBV11-2 and TRBJ2-2): EAGVAQSPRYKIIEKRQSVAFWCNPISGHATLYWYQQILGQGPKLLIQFQNNGVVDDSQLPKDRFSAERLKGVDSTLKIQPAKLEDSAVYLCASSYAGGGPAGELFFGEGSRLTVL.

The chain employs TRBV24-1 and TRBJ2-1, with 11 bases lining up with TRBD1. CDR3 length equals 16 residues. V gave up 4 bases and J gave up 5 bases; unmatched junction bases: 6. CDR1 and CDR2 (germline): KGHDR, SFDVKD. CDR3 sequence reads: CATSEPGTGGHNEQFF. The CDR3 region has the DNA TGTGCCACCAGTGAGCCCGGGACAGGGGGACACAATGAGCAGTTCTTC.

This chain uses TRBV5-1 with TRBJ2-5; 10 bases agree with TRBD1. Germline CDR1 is SGHRS and CDR2 is YFSETQ. V dropped 4 bases and J dropped 5; count of bases not matched to a gene: 8. The CDR3 contains 15 residues. The CDR3 region has the DNA TGCGCCAGCAGCCGGACAGGGGGTATTCAGGAGACCCAGTACTTC. Translating gives CASSRTGGIQETQYF.

The genes are TRBV5-1 and TRBJ2-7, with 7 bases identical to TRBD1. V lost 0 bases and J lost 7; bases outside the gene matches: 4. This CDR3 contains 13 residues. Germline CDR1 and CDR2: SGHRS and YFSETQ. CDR3 protein: CASSLGQGWEQYF. CDR3 in DNA: TGCGCCAGCAGCTTGGGACAGGGATGGGAGCAGTACTTC.

V usage is TRBV5-1 and J usage is TRBJ2-1; D is unresolved. V was shortened by 4 bases and J by 5 bases, with 4 bases between the two germline ends. The CDR3 covers 11 residues. CDR1 and CDR2 (germline): SGHRS, YFSETQ. CDR3 sequence (DNA): TGCGCCAGCAGCCAGAACAATGAGCAGTTCTTC. Its translation is CASSQNNEQFF.

The chain uses TRBV19 and TRBJ1-1; D unclear. Germline CDR1 is LNHDA and CDR2 is SQIVND (reference sequence). Trimming cost V 4 bases and J 6 bases, with 12 bases left between them. The CDR3 has 13 amino acids. CDR3 amino acids: CASSNNAGAEAFF. CDR3 in DNA: TGTGCCAGTAGTAACAACGCAGGCGCTGAAGCTTTCTTT.

The chain carries TRBV5-6 and TRBJ2-7, with 8 bases that match TRBD1. V trimming: 2 bases; J trimming: 5 bases; junction bases outside the gene matches: 6. The CDR3 extends over 14 amino acids. Per germline, CDR1 SGHDT and CDR2 YYEEEE. The CDR3 DNA reads TGTGCCAGCAGCTTTGGGACAGGACGGAACGAGCAGTACTTC. Protein: CASSFGTGRNEQYF.

This clone turned up a few times. The rearrangement uses TRBV27 and TRBJ2-7; weak D call: TRBD1 (6 bases). CDR3 length equals 15 residues. CDR1 is MNHEY and CDR2 is SMNVEV in the germline V gene (reference sequence). V shed 2 bases and J shed 3 bases, with 14 bases lying between them. The CDR3 nucleotides read TGTGCCAGCAGTTTAGCCGGGACAAGAGGCTACGAGCAGTACTTC. Its translation is CASSLAGTRGYEQYF.

This sequence joins TRBV2 and TRBJ1-1; maybe TRBD1 (5 bases). Looked up from germline, CDR1 is SNHLY and CDR2 is FYNNEI. The CDR3 contains 14 residues. V was clipped by 2 bases and J by 1 base, with 8 bases between them. CDR3 region: CASSEHTGNTEAFF. CDR3 DNA: TGTGCCAGCAGTGAACACACAGGGAACACTGAAGCTTTCTTT.

This rearrangement joins TRBV18 to TRBJ1-1, with 7 positions matching TRBD1. V shed 4 bases and J 2 bases; nucleotides not matched to a gene: 1. The V gene's germline CDR1 is KGHSH and CDR2 LQKENI. This CDR3 has 13 amino acids. The CDR3 sequence: CASSQGANTEAFF. The CDR3 DNA reads TGTGCCAGCTCACAGGGGGCCAACACTGAAGCTTTCTTT.

This rearrangement joins TRBV7-9 to TRBJ2-6; D gene uncertain. The germline V gene has CDR1 SEHNR and CDR2 FQNEAQ (reference sequence). Trimming removed 6 bases from V and 0 bases from J, with 12 bases in between. The CDR3 has 16 amino acids. The CDR3: CASSSRLYSGANVLTF. The CDR3 DNA reads as TGTGCCAGCAGTTCCCGTCTATACTCTGGGGCCAACGTCCTGACTTTC. Using reference TRBV7-9 and TRBJ2-6 for the parts outside the CDR3, the full variable domain is DTGVSQNPRHKITKRGQNVTFRCDPISEHNRLYWYRQTLGQGPEFLTYFQNEAQLEKSRLLSDRFSAERPKGSFSTLEIQRTEQGDSAMYLCASSSRLYSGANVLTFGAGSRLTVL.

The chain couples TRBV30 to TRBJ1-1; D might be TRBD1 (5 bases). This CDR3 has 11 amino acids. Trimming removed 2 bases at V and 8 bases at J, with 9 bases between. Germline-derived CDR1 and CDR2 are GTSNPN and SVGIG (reference sequence). CDR3 in amino acids: CAWSRTQEAFF. CDR3 bases: TGTGCCTGGAGTCGGACACAGGAAGCTTTCTTT.

This chain links TRBV5-6 with TRBJ2-7, with TRBD2 identical over 9 bases. CDR3 length equals 19 residues. Germline loops: CDR1 SGHDT, CDR2 YYEEEE. J lost 0 bases, V lost 2 bases, and 15 bases had no gene match. The CDR3 here is CASSFLTSGPVVSSYEQYF. In nucleotides, the CDR3 is TGTGCCAGCAGCTTCCTGACTAGCGGACCCGTCGTTAGCTCCTACGAGCAGTACTTC.

The V and J genes are TRBV3-1 (or the pseudogene TRBV3-2) and TRBJ2-3; tentatively, D is TRBD2 (6 bases). The CDR3 runs to 15 residues. Germline CDR1 is LGHDT and CDR2 is YNNKEL (reference sequence). V lost 6 bases, J lost 5 bases, and 18 bases lay in between. CDR3 in DNA: TGTGCCAGCAGGCATTCCCTAGCGAGGGAAGATACGCAGTATTTT. The encoded protein is CASRHSLAREDTQYF.